One sample yielded the 13 T cell receptor beta chains listed below, sequenced in a study of chemoradiotherapy in HPV16-positive cancers. TCRdb's copy holds only in-frame clones and misses some; the assay was immunoSEQ multiplex PCR. The sample contains roughly 6,100 clones, roughly 73% of which appear only once. This material consisted of tumor tissue, taken from a patient who underwent chemoradiotherapy. The receptor set was obtained from a human donor with HPV-associated anogenital cancer.

The rearrangement uses TRBV28 and TRBJ2-2, with D possibly called TRBD1 or TRBD2 (5 bases each). The V and J ends lost 4 bases and 6 bases respectively, with 15 bases between them. Germline CDR1 is MDHEN and CDR2 is SYDVKM. CDR3 length equals 15 residues. CDR3 bases: TGTGCCAGCAGTTCCCCCGGGGCGGGTTCCGGGGAGCTGTTTTTT. Protein sequence: CASSSPGAGSGELFF.

This chain joins TRBV11-2 and TRBJ2-5, with D perhaps TRBD1 (5 bases). Germline CDR1 and CDR2: SGHAT and FQNNGV. V shed 1 base and J shed 6 bases, with 6 bases lying between them. The CDR3 loop spans 12 amino acids. CDR3 in DNA: TGTGCCAGCAGCTTAGCAGGGCAGACCCAGTACTTC. As protein: CASSLAGQTQYF.

The chain couples TRBV5-1 to TRBJ1-2; D is undetermined. Germline assignment: CDR1 SGHRS and CDR2 YFSETQ. The CDR3 runs to 11 residues. V lost 0 bases and J lost 8, with 5 bases in between. For the CDR3, the DNA is TGCGCCAGCAGCTTGGAAGGGGGCTACACCTTC. Translating it yields CASSLEGGYTF.

The V call is TRBV4-1, the J call TRBJ1-3; TRBD1 agrees at 8 bases. V was clipped by 3 bases and J by 0 bases; unmatched bases: 7. The CDR3 length is 17 residues. From germline, CDR1 is MGHRA and CDR2 YSYEKL. CDR3 sequence (DNA): TGCGCCAGCAGCCAGTGGGACAGGTCTAGCTCTGGAAACACCATATATTTT. Translation gives CASSQWDRSSSGNTIYF.

The chain recombines TRBV9 with TRBJ2-2; D may be TRBD1 or TRBD2 (5 bases each). V was pared by 3 bases and J by 7 bases, with 13 bases between. The CDR3 totals 14 residues. Germline assignment: CDR1 SGDLS and CDR2 YYNGEE. The CDR3 here is CASSGMRGHGELFF. CDR3 bases: TGTGCCAGCAGCGGGATGAGGGGCCACGGGGAGCTGTTTTTT.

This clone appeared a single time. V and J are TRBV9 and TRBJ2-1; TRBD1 aligns across 7 bases. The CDR3 runs to 14 residues. After removal of 4 bases from V and 3 bases from J, the junction contained 4 bases not matched to a gene. CDR1 is SGDLS, CDR2 YYNGEE, per germline. For the CDR3, the DNA is TGTGCCAGCAGCACCGGGACAGTCTACAATGAGCAGTTCTTC. Amino acid sequence: CASSTGTVYNEQFF. Complete variable domain (other parts from reference TRBV9 and TRBJ2-1): DSGVTQTPKHLITATGQRVTLRCSPRSGDLSVYWYQQSLDQGLQFLIQYYNGEERAKGNILERFSAQQFPDLHSELNLSSLELGDSALYFCASSTGTVYNEQFFGPGTRLTVL.

CDR3 nucleotides: TGTGCCAGCAGCTTGGACAGGACAGAAGCTTTCTTT. Translating it yields CASSLDRTEAFF. The rearrangement joins TRBV11-2 to TRBJ1-1; 7 positions agree with TRBD1. Trimming at V came to 3 bases and at J to 8 bases, leaving 3 bases not matched to a gene. CDR3 size: 12 residues. Per the germline V gene, CDR1 is SGHAT and CDR2 is FQNNGV.

The chain employs TRBV2 and TRBJ2-5; D is uncertain. Germline V lookup: CDR1 SNHLY, CDR2 FYNNEI. The V gene lost 4 bases and the J gene lost 4 bases, with 10 bases spanning the gap. This CDR3 has 13 residues. The CDR3, as DNA: TGTGCCAGCAGTGGGGCCAGAGGAGAGACCCAGTACTTC. It codes for CASSGARGETQYF. Combining the CDR3 with reference TRBV2 and TRBJ2-5 gives the whole variable domain EPEVTQTPSHQVTQMGQEVILRCVPISNHLYFYWYRQILGQKVEFLVSFYNNEISEKSEIFDDQFSVERPDGSNFTLKIRSTKLEDSAMYFCASSGARGETQYFGPGTRLLVL.

The rearrangement joins TRBV28 to TRBJ2-7; 7 nucleotides match TRBD1. The CDR3 is 13 residues long. Unmatched junction bases numbered 7, after V lost 6 bases and J lost 5 bases. Germline loops: CDR1 MDHEN, CDR2 SYDVKM. In DNA, the CDR3 is TGTGCCAGCAGCCCGACAGGGTCCAACGAGCAGTACTTC. Translation: CASSPTGSNEQYF.

This clone was picked up a small number of times. The chain has TRBV19 and TRBJ2-7; D unresolved. V lost 5 bases and J lost 5, with 19 bases in between. The V gene's germline CDR1 is LNHDA and CDR2 SQIVND (reference sequence). This CDR3 is 15 amino acids long. CDR3 nucleotides: TGTGCCAGTAGTTACCCCTCGGCCGGTCGAAACGAGCAGTACTTC. It encodes CASSYPSAGRNEQYF.

The chain is built from TRBV11-1 and TRBJ2-6, with unresolved D. Trimming stripped 4 bases from V and 4 bases from J, with 11 bases between. This CDR3 is 15 amino acids long. CDR1 and CDR2 from the germline V gene are SGHAT and FQDESV (reference sequence). CDR3 region: CASSWSGRGANVLTF. In nucleotides, the CDR3 is TGTGCCAGCAGCTGGTCAGGAAGGGGGGCCAACGTCCTGACTTTC.

This clone was counted only a few times. The CDR3 reads CASSPRQGADEQYF. DNA of the CDR3: TGCGCCAGCAGCCCCCGACAGGGGGCCGACGAGCAGTACTTC. The chain joins TRBV4-1 to TRBJ2-7; 10 bases agree with TRBD1. CDR1 MGHRA and CDR2 YSYEKL come from the germline V gene. Losses at the gene ends were 4 bases for V and 5 bases for J; bases not matched to a gene: 5. This CDR3 comprises 14 residues.

The V gene is TRBV9, the J gene TRBJ1-3, with no clear D. Germline assignment: CDR1 SGDLS and CDR2 YYNGEE. The CDR3 is 15 amino acids. V was trimmed by 0 bases and J by 3 bases, leaving 10 bases between them. The CDR3 DNA reads as TGTGCCAGCAGCGTAGCATTCGGAGATGGAAACACCATATATTTT. It codes for CASSVAFGDGNTIYF.